This is a list of T cell receptor beta chains from one sample in a study of spatial heterogeneity in lung cancer. TCRdb reprocessed the 5' RACE reads with MiXCR, giving one entry per CDR3 protein. The data contain 20,000 to 30,000 distinct CDR3 sequences, around 9.2% of them singletons. Sample: lung tumor tissue, taken at surgery. These receptors were taken from a male donor with early-stage non-small cell lung cancer. Each CDR3 is given with its conserved first and last residue. D genes are given only for firm matches. Not all rows give a size; the values are once, few, many and, for expanded clones, a class.

d_gene: TRBD2
v_gene: TRBV7-2
abundance: many
j_gene: TRBJ2-1
CDR3aa: CASSLTGRGINEQFF
CDR3nt: TGTGCCAGCAGCTTAACCGGGAGGGGGATCAATGAGCAGTTCTTC

d_gene: NA
v_gene: TRBV11-2
abundance: many
j_gene: TRBJ2-1
CDR3aa: CASSLDIRASIYNEQFF
CDR3nt: TGTGCCAGCAGCTTAGATATTAGGGCATCTATTTACAATGAGCAGTTCTTC

d_gene: NA
v_gene: TRBV11-1
abundance: few
j_gene: TRBJ1-2
CDR3aa: CASSAQGNYGYTF
CDR3nt: TGTGCCAGCAGCGCTCAGGGGAACTATGGCTACACCTTC

d_gene: NA
v_gene: TRBV5-1
abundance: NA
j_gene: TRBJ2-7
CDR3aa: CASSSNVDDEQYF
CDR3nt: TGCGCCAGCAGTAGCAACGTGGATGACGAGCAGTACTTC

d_gene: NA
v_gene: TRBV28
abundance: NA
j_gene: TRBJ2-3
CDR3aa: CASSRTGGQTSTDTQYF
CDR3nt: TGTGCCAGCAGCCGGACCGGGGGACAGACTAGCACAGATACGCAGTATTTT

d_gene: NA
v_gene: TRBV24-1
abundance: many
j_gene: TRBJ2-5
CDR3aa: CATSDFVSQETQYF
CDR3nt: TGTGCCACCAGTGATTTTGTCAGCCAAGAGACCCAGTACTTC

d_gene: TRBD2
v_gene: TRBV10-3
abundance: NA
j_gene: TRBJ2-3
CDR3aa: CAIKGERESTDTQYF
CDR3nt: TGTGCCATCAAGGGGGAGCGGGAGAGCACAGATACGCAGTATTTT

d_gene: NA
v_gene: TRBV7-9
abundance: many
j_gene: TRBJ2-2
CDR3aa: CASSLGGGNTGELFF
CDR3nt: TGTGCCAGCAGCTTAGGCGGTGGGAACACCGGGGAGCTGTTTTTT

d_gene: NA
v_gene: TRBV27
abundance: NA
j_gene: TRBJ1-4
CDR3aa: CASSPLDDEGATNEKLFF
CDR3nt: TGTGCCAGCAGTCCATTGGATGACGAGGGCGCAACTAATGAAAAACTGTTTTTT

d_gene: NA
v_gene: TRBV6-2/TRBV6-3
abundance: few
j_gene: TRBJ2-2
CDR3aa: CASSRAGNTGELFF
CDR3nt: TGTGCCAGCAGTCGCGCGGGGAACACCGGGGAGCTGTTTTTT

d_gene: NA
v_gene: TRBV3-1
abundance: few
j_gene: TRBJ1-1
CDR3aa: CASSPLGGAAFF
CDR3nt: TGTGCCAGCAGCCCTCTTGGGGGGGCAGCTTTCTTT